Each of the 17 T cell receptor beta chains below was sequenced from the same sample in a study of regulatory T cells in long-lasting Graves disease. Stated time point: persistent/refractory GD, antithyroid drugs over 5 years with positive TRAb. RNA isolated from PBMCs was used to make the TCR library. HTBI primers from iRepertoire and Arm-PCR of CDR3 regions yielded the TCR beta libraries. A single record per CDR3 protein comes from TCRdb applying MiXCR to the multiplex PCR reads. The sample yields under 500,000 distinct CDR3 sequences, 20% to 25% seen once. Here the sequenced sample was peripheral blood mononuclear cells (PBMCs), taken when the disease was refractory, from a patient treated with antithyroid drugs. Receptors were obtained from a female donor with Graves disease.

This chain uses TRBV5-6 with TRBJ2-6; no reliable D call. Looked up from germline, CDR1 is SGHDT and CDR2 is YYEEEE. The CDR3 has 17 amino acids. V lost 2 bases and J lost 2, with 14 bases in between. CDR3 in amino acids: CASSFPFRLTGANVLTF. The CDR3 coding sequence is TGTGCCAGCAGCTTCCCTTTCCGTCTAACTGGGGCCAACGTCCTGACTTTC. The full variable domain, rest sourced from reference TRBV5-6 and TRBJ2-6, is DAGVTQSPTHLIKTRGQQVTLRCSPKSGHDTVSWYQQALGQGPQFIFQYYEEEERQRGNFPDRFSGHQFPNYSSELNVNALLLGDSALYLCASSFPFRLTGANVLTFGAGSRLTVL.

This clonotype was observed at least ten times. The chain links TRBV30 to TRBJ2-2; 8 bases match TRBD1. Germline V gives CDR1 GTSNPN, CDR2 SVGIG (reference sequence). The V segment lost 2 bases and the J segment 5 bases; nucleotides outside the gene matches: 4. This CDR3 spans 14 amino acids. CDR3 sequence: CAWSNGQGTGELFF. The DNA of the CDR3 is TGTGCCTGGAGTAATGGACAGGGAACCGGGGAGCTGTTTTTT.

This clonotype occurred many times. The chain uses TRBV27 and TRBJ1-2; D not resolved. CDR3 length: 13 amino acids. Germline CDR1 is MNHEY and CDR2 is SMNVEV (reference sequence). V dropped 7 bases and J dropped 0 bases, with 9 bases sitting between them. CDR3 in amino acids: CASMGYSNYGYTF. CDR3 nucleotide sequence: TGTGCCAGCATGGGGTACTCTAACTATGGCTACACCTTC.

Here the CDR3 DNA reads TGTGCCAGCAGCTTAGACTTTACCTACTACGAGCAGTACTTC. Translating it yields CASSLDFTYYEQYF. This rearrangement joins TRBV7-9 to TRBJ2-7; D is undetermined. V lost 1 base to trimming and J lost 3 bases, with 10 bases between them. The CDR3 has 14 amino acids. Looked up from germline, CDR1 is SEHNR and CDR2 is FQNEAQ (reference sequence).

The V gene is TRBV29-1, the J gene TRBJ1-2; TRBD1 matches at 9 bases. Per the germline V gene, CDR1 is SQVTM and CDR2 is ANQGSEA. With 3 bases clipped from V and 8 bases from J, the junction kept 7 bases outside the gene matches. The CDR3 totals 13 residues. CDR3 amino acids: CSVEEQGAGGYTF. CDR3 DNA sequence: TGCAGCGTTGAGGAACAGGGGGCGGGAGGCTACACCTTC.

On this clonotype itself: A much larger clone is a single base away; this may be a read error. The V gene is TRBV20-1, the J gene TRBJ1-5; no clear D. Germline values: CDR1 DFQATT, CDR2 SNEGSKA (reference sequence). The CDR3 is 13 residues long. CDR3: CSARSPGNQLQHF. The CDR3 nucleotides read TGCAGTGCTAGATCTCCGGGAAATCAGCTCCAGCATTTT.

This clonotype has a count of ten or more. The V and J genes are TRBV20-1 and TRBJ2-5; the D is unclear. V lost 3 bases, J lost 5 bases, and 10 bases lay in between. There are 12 residues in the CDR3. Germline CDR1 DFQATT, CDR2 SNEGSKA (reference sequence). CDR3 nucleotides: TGCAGTGCTAGCGAGGTTACGGAGACCCAGTACTTC. This encodes CSASEVTETQYF.

In this sample, this clonotype turned up many times. The J gene is TRBJ1-1, the V gene TRBV2; unclear D gene. The CDR3 has 15 residues. Germline CDR1 SNHLY, CDR2 FYNNEI. V gave up 5 bases and J gave up 2 bases, with 15 bases separating them. DNA of the CDR3: TGTGCCAGCAGTTACCGGTCCCTAGGCAACACTGAAGCTTTCTTT. Translating gives CASSYRSLGNTEAFF.

J is TRBJ2-7 and V is TRBV20-1; D might be TRBD1 (6 bases). The CDR3 length is 13 residues. Between the trimmed V and J ends, which lost 3 bases and 1 base, there was a span of 10 bases. CDR1 and CDR2 (germline): DFQATT, SNEGSKA (reference sequence). Written as DNA, the CDR3 is TGCAGTGCTAGTATTACAGGGTCCTACGAGCAGTACTTC. Protein product: CSASITGSYEQYF.

This chain uses TRBV9 with TRBJ2-5; 8 positions match TRBD2. The V gene end was trimmed by 0 bases and the J gene end by 3 bases; junction bases not matched to a gene: 7. The CDR3 loop spans 16 amino acids. CDR1 is SGDLS and CDR2 is YYNGEE in the germline V gene. The CDR3 spells CASSVDGTGGEETQYF. As DNA, the CDR3 is TGTGCCAGCAGCGTAGATGGAACGGGAGGGGAAGAGACCCAGTACTTC.

J is TRBJ1-6 and V is TRBV3-1, with D unclear. Between the trimmed V and J ends, which lost 5 bases and 7 bases, there was a span of 6 bases. The CDR3 extends over 12 amino acids. Germline values: CDR1 LGHDT, CDR2 YNNKEL (reference sequence). The CDR3 here is CASSSLNSPLHF. DNA for the CDR3: TGTGCCAGCAGCTCCTTGAATTCACCCCTCCACTTT.

The chain combines TRBV7-2 with TRBJ2-7; 10 bases match TRBD2. CDR1 is SGHTA, CDR2 FQGNSA, per germline. The CDR3 runs 14 residues. With 3 bases clipped from V and 8 bases from J, the junction kept 7 bases outside the gene matches. The CDR3 coding sequence is TGTGCCAGCAGCTTGGGACTAGCGCCGCCGCAGCAGTACTTC. Translation gives CASSLGLAPPQQYF.

This clonotype occurred many times. The J gene is TRBJ1-1, the V gene TRBV6-1, with D unresolved. From germline, CDR1 is MNHNS and CDR2 SASEGT. The CDR3 is made up of 13 amino acids. V was pared by 0 bases and J by 8 bases, with 10 bases between. CDR3 residues: CASSEAVYEEAFF. The CDR3 DNA is TGTGCCAGCAGTGAAGCAGTGTACGAAGAAGCTTTCTTT.

This clonotype was seen a handful of times. The chain couples TRBV19 to TRBJ2-2; TRBD2 is a possible D gene (5 bases). Germline CDR1 and CDR2: LNHDA and SQIVND (reference sequence). Trimming cost V 6 bases and J 8 bases, with 13 bases left between them. CDR3 length: 13 amino acids. CDR3 nucleotides: TGTGCCAGTAGAACTGGCGGGTTAGGGGAGCTGTTTTTT. Translating gives CASRTGGLGELFF.

The rearrangement uses TRBV4-2 and TRBJ1-5; D remains ambiguous. Germline CDR1 is LGHNA and CDR2 is YNFKEQ. The CDR3 is 15 residues long. V shed 0 bases and J shed 7 bases, with 13 bases lying between them. The CDR3 DNA reads TGTGCCAGCAGCCAAGAGGCATTTATACACCAGCCCCAGCATTTT. It translates to CASSQEAFIHQPQHF.

This clonotype has a count of ten or more. This chain links TRBV28 with TRBJ2-2; D ambiguous. This CDR3 region has 16 residues. Germline CDR1 MDHEN, CDR2 SYDVKM. Trimming removed 5 bases from V and 0 bases from J, with 13 bases in between. In DNA form, the CDR3 reads TGTGCCAGCAGTCCCGACCAAAGCTCGAACACCGGGGAGCTGTTTTTT. Amino acid sequence: CASSPDQSSNTGELFF.

This clonotype was seen only a few times. V is TRBV18 and J is TRBJ2-5, with D maybe TRBD2 (6 bases). The germline V gene encodes CDR1 KGHSH and CDR2 LQKENI. This CDR3 has 17 residues. V lost 3 bases and J 5 bases, leaving 22 bases between the germline ends. CDR3 DNA: TGTGCCAGCTCACCGTTCAGTTCCCCGGGAGCGAGGGAGACCCAGTACTTC. Its protein product is CASSPFSSPGARETQYF.